What follows are 26 T cell receptor beta chains derived from one specimen sequenced in a study of CD8+ T cells in alopecia areata. In each case, RNA was isolated and then reverse transcribed into cDNA as the sequencing template. Assay used: immunoSEQ multiplex PCR; TCRdb lists only in-frame clones, some missing. The sample gives 100,000 to 120,000 clones, 45% to 60% of which show up once; over 20% is in the top ten. Sequencing was done on a sample of NKG2D-low CD8+ T cells sorted from blood. The receptors were gathered from a human donor with alopecia areata.

The chain couples TRBV7-6 to TRBJ1-1; 7 nucleotides match TRBD1. V dropped 7 bases and J dropped 8; count of bases not matched to a gene: 13. The CDR3 covers 14 residues. CDR1 is SGHVS and CDR2 is FNYEAQ in the germline V gene. The CDR3 here is CASKLRSRDREAFF. The CDR3 DNA reads TGTGCCAGCAAACTCAGATCCCGGGACAGAGAAGCTTTCTTT.

This clone was detected many times. The chain employs TRBV7-8 and TRBJ1-5; D is ambiguous. The V gene's germline CDR1 is SGHVS and CDR2 FQNEAQ. V was pared by 2 bases and J by 4 bases, with 9 bases between. The CDR3 extends over 14 amino acids. DNA of the CDR3: TGTGCCAGCAGCTTACTCGGTGGAAATCAGCCCCAGCATTTT. This encodes CASSLLGGNQPQHF.

The V gene is TRBV29-1, the J gene TRBJ2-1; 10 positions agree with TRBD2. Germline CDR1 is SQVTM and CDR2 is ANQGSEA. The CDR3 spans 15 residues. V lost 1 base and J lost 1; bases outside the gene matches: 1. CDR3 protein: CSVEGTSGSYNEQFF. The CDR3 bases are TGCAGCGTTGAAGGGACTAGCGGATCCTACAATGAGCAGTTCTTC.

This clone was seen more than once but under ten times. This chain connects TRBV5-6 to TRBJ2-5; TRBD1 matches 9 bases. The germline gives CDR1 SGHDT, CDR2 YYEEEE. With 2 bases clipped from V and 3 bases from J, the junction kept 2 bases outside the gene matches. The CDR3 sequence is 14 residues long. Here the CDR3 DNA reads TGTGCCAGCAGCTTCGGGACAGGGAAAGAGACCCAGTACTTC. Translated: CASSFGTGKETQYF. The entire variable domain, with the rest obtained from reference TRBV5-6 and TRBJ2-5, is as follows: DAGVTQSPTHLIKTRGQQVTLRCSPKSGHDTVSWYQQALGQGPQFIFQYYEEEERQRGNFPDRFSGHQFPNYSSELNVNALLLGDSALYLCASSFGTGKETQYFGPGTRLLVL.

This rearrangement joins TRBV10-3 to TRBJ2-7; the D gene could be TRBD1 or TRBD2 (5 bases each). The CDR3 length is 13 residues. The germline V gene encodes CDR1 ENHRY and CDR2 SYGVKD. V lost 7 bases and J 0 bases, leaving 10 bases between the germline ends. CDR3 coding DNA: TGTGCCATCACCGGGGCTGGCTCCTACGAGCAGTACTTC. It codes for CAITGAGSYEQYF.

The chain uses TRBV11-2 and TRBJ2-5; TRBD2 matches 10 bases. CDR1 is SGHAT, CDR2 FQNNGV, per germline. This CDR3 has 16 residues. Germline trimming cut 3 bases from V and 3 bases from J; bases unmatched to any gene: 7. CDR3 region: CASSFWPSGSEETQYF. The CDR3 nucleotides read TGTGCCAGCAGCTTTTGGCCTAGCGGGAGTGAAGAGACCCAGTACTTC.

The chain combines TRBV27 with TRBJ1-1; tentative D call: TRBD1 (5 bases). The V gene lost 0 bases and the J gene lost 3 bases, with 8 bases spanning the gap. Per germline, CDR1 MNHEY and CDR2 SMNVEV (reference sequence). The CDR3 has 14 amino acids. Written as DNA, the CDR3 is TGTGCCAGCAGTTTATCGCGGGGCTACACTGAAGCTTTCTTT. Amino acid sequence: CASSLSRGYTEAFF.

CDR3 nucleotide sequence: TGTGCCAGCAGTTTATCCAGGGTTCCCCAACAAGAGACCCAGTACTTC. Residues: CASSLSRVPQQETQYF. This rearrangement joins TRBV28 to TRBJ2-5; a possible D gene is TRBD1 (5 bases). V was cut by 1 base and J by 2 bases, with 14 bases left in between. Looked up from germline, CDR1 is MDHEN and CDR2 is SYDVKM. The CDR3 sequence is 16 residues long.

Points on this clone: Because it lacks the conserved phenylalanine or tryptophan at the end, this CDR3 is likely a read error. This sequence joins TRBV29-1 and TRBJ2-7, with 7 bases aligning to TRBD1. Germline CDR1 reads SQVTM; CDR2 reads ANQGSEA. The CDR3 has 15 residues. J gave up 2 bases and V 2 bases, and 9 bases lay outside the gene matches. The CDR3 DNA reads TGCAGCGTTGAACTTTCCGGGACAGACCCCTACGAGCAGTACCTC. It translates to CSVELSGTDPYEQYL.

The chain employs TRBV29-1 and TRBJ2-1; 9 bases are shared with TRBD2. CDR1 SQVTM and CDR2 ANQGSEA come from the germline V gene. The CDR3 totals 15 residues. J was trimmed by 8 bases and V by 0 bases; bases with no gene match: 8. The CDR3 bases are TGCAGCGTTGAAGATCTAGCGGGAAGGATGTATGAGCAGTTCTTC. Its protein is CSVEDLAGRMYEQFF.

The chain recombines TRBV5-1 with TRBJ2-1; maybe TRBD1 (6 bases). The length of the CDR3 is 13 residues. V was clipped by 8 bases and J by 4 bases, with 13 bases between them. The germline gives CDR1 SGHRS, CDR2 YFSETQ. The chain's CDR3 is CASRGSEYNEQFF. CDR3 DNA: TGCGCCAGTAGGGGGTCGGAATACAATGAGCAGTTCTTC. The variable domain in full, with the rest retrieved from reference TRBV5-1 and TRBJ2-1, is KAGVTQTPRYLIKTRGQQVTLSCSPISGHRSVSWYQQTPGQGLQFLFEYFSETQRNKGNFPGRFSGRQFSNSRSEMNVSTLELGDSALYLCASRGSEYNEQFFGPGTRLTVL.

The CDR3 DNA follows: TGTGCCACCCGGACAGCGGTTCCCTACGAGCAGTACTTC. Its protein is CATRTAVPYEQYF. J is TRBJ2-7 and V is TRBV2; tentative D call: TRBD1 (6 bases). The V end lost 10 bases, the J end lost 2 bases, and 15 bases lay between the germline ends. Germline values: CDR1 SNHLY, CDR2 FYNNEI. The CDR3 extends over 13 amino acids.

CDR3 coding DNA: TGTGCCAGCAGCTTAAAGCCATTGCAGGACGAGCAGTTCTTC. As protein: CASSLKPLQDEQFF. The J gene is TRBJ2-1, the V gene TRBV7-3, with D hard to call. CDR3 length: 14 residues. The germline V gene has CDR1 SGHTA and CDR2 FQGTGA. Trimming took off 1 base at V and 10 bases at J, with 14 bases between the two ends.

This rearrangement joins TRBV27 to TRBJ1-5; 7 bases line up with TRBD1. The V and J ends lost 3 bases and 4 bases, in that order; junction bases with no gene match: 0. This CDR3 spans 13 amino acids. Germline assignment: CDR1 MNHEY and CDR2 SMNVEV (reference sequence). This CDR3 is CASSFRGNQPQHF. The CDR3, as DNA: TGTGCCAGCAGTTTCAGGGGGAATCAGCCCCAGCATTTT.

This clone has only a few counts. V and J are TRBV29-1 and TRBJ2-3, with 8 bases that match TRBD2. J was trimmed by 5 bases and V by 6 bases; bases with no gene match: 7. The CDR3 sequence is 13 residues long. The V gene's germline CDR1 is SQVTM and CDR2 ANQGSEA. CDR3 amino acids: CSVIAGTGDTQYF. Written as DNA, the CDR3 is TGCAGCGTCATAGCGGGAACGGGAGATACGCAGTATTTT.

The rearrangement links TRBV28 to TRBJ1-5; 7 nucleotides align to TRBD1. J lost 15 bases, V lost 3 bases, and 14 bases had no gene match. Germline V gives CDR1 MDHEN, CDR2 SYDVKM. This CDR3 has 14 amino acids. This chain's CDR3 is CASSFDREVISPHF. CDR3 coding DNA: TGTGCCAGCAGTTTCGACAGGGAAGTCATCAGCCCGCATTTT.

The V gene is TRBV9, the J gene TRBJ2-1, with TRBD2 matching 7 bases. There are 16 residues in the CDR3. Per germline, CDR1 SGDLS and CDR2 YYNGEE. J was trimmed by 0 bases and V by 3 bases; bases with no gene match: 6. CDR3 nucleotides: TGTGCCAGCAGCGCCCAATCGGGGGGCTCCTACAATGAGCAGTTCTTC. Encoded protein: CASSAQSGGSYNEQFF.

A remark on this clone: Other DNA sequences in this specimen translate into the identical CDR3. V usage is TRBV27 and J usage is TRBJ2-7; 7 nucleotides match TRBD2. CDR3 length equals 11 residues. In germline, CDR1 is MNHEY, CDR2 SMNVEV (reference sequence). V dropped 4 bases and J dropped 7; count of bases not matched to a gene: 1. The CDR3 protein is CASSSGGEQYF. CDR3 sequence (DNA): TGTGCCAGCAGTTCGGGGGGAGAGCAGTACTTC.

The chain employs TRBV5-1 and TRBJ1-4; D gene unclear. Germline loops: CDR1 SGHRS, CDR2 YFSETQ. This CDR3 has 15 amino acids. Trimming shortened V by 4 bases and J by 8 bases, and 18 bases separated the two germline ends. CDR3 coding DNA: TGCGCCAGCAGCGCCTATCGGCAGCCGGGGGAAAAACTGTTTTTT. Protein product: CASSAYRQPGEKLFF. The variable domain in full, completed from reference TRBV5-1 and TRBJ1-4, reads KAGVTQTPRYLIKTRGQQVTLSCSPISGHRSVSWYQQTPGQGLQFLFEYFSETQRNKGNFPGRFSGRQFSNSRSEMNVSTLELGDSALYLCASSAYRQPGEKLFFGSGTQLSVL.

J is TRBJ2-7 and V is TRBV6-1; D uncertain. This CDR3 region has 11 residues. Germline V gene sequence: CDR1 MNHNS, CDR2 SASEGT. V was cut by 10 bases and J by 4 bases, with 11 bases left in between. CDR3 sequence (DNA): TGTGCCATAGGGTGGGCTTACGAGCAGTACTTC. It codes for CAIGWAYEQYF.

The CDR3 nucleotides are TGCAGCGCCCGGGATTCCGACTACAATGAGCAGTTCTTC. This encodes CSARDSDYNEQFF. The genes are TRBV29-1 and TRBJ2-1; maybe TRBD2 (5 bases). The CDR3 length is 13 residues. Germline V gene lookup returns CDR1 SQVTM and CDR2 ANQGSEA. V was cut by 7 bases and J by 3 bases, with 13 bases left in between.

This chain links TRBV5-6 with TRBJ2-7; TRBD1 matches at 10 bases. The CDR3 runs 13 residues. Trimming at V came to 4 bases and at J to 3 bases, leaving 1 base not matched to a gene. Germline V gene data show CDR1 as SGHDT and CDR2 as YYEEEE. In nucleotides, the CDR3 is TGTGCCAGCAGCGACAGGGGGCGCTACGAGCAGTACTTC. Encoded protein: CASSDRGRYEQYF.

The chain combines TRBV9 with TRBJ1-1; maybe TRBD1 (6 bases). Per germline, CDR1 SGDLS and CDR2 YYNGEE. Trimming removed 3 bases from V and 6 bases from J, with 15 bases in between. The CDR3 covers 14 residues. The CDR3 protein is CASSEPQGGPEAFF. The CDR3 bases are TGTGCCAGCAGCGAACCACAGGGCGGTCCTGAAGCTTTCTTT.

The rearrangement joins TRBV1 to TRBJ1-5; the table names TRBD1, a call not compared with the DNA. TRBV1 is classified as a pseudogene. The CDR3 consists of 15 residues. CDR3 in DNA: TGCACCAGCAGCCGGGGCATTGATAGCAATCAGCCCCAGCATTTT. Its protein is CTSSRGIDSNQPQHF.

The chain employs TRBV27 and TRBJ2-4; D gene unclear. The CDR3 runs to 19 residues. V dropped 3 bases and J dropped 0 bases, with 21 bases sitting between them. Germline CDR1 MNHEY, CDR2 SMNVEV (reference sequence). The CDR3 is CASSFQDPALSRAKNIQYF. The DNA for the CDR3 is TGTGCCAGCAGTTTCCAAGACCCAGCACTCTCTAGAGCCAAAAACATTCAGTACTTC.

The V gene is TRBV6-5, the J gene TRBJ1-2, with 8 bases that match TRBD1. Germline V gene lookup returns CDR1 MNHEY and CDR2 SVGAGI. J was trimmed by 3 bases and V by 6 bases; bases with no gene match: 6. CDR3 length: 14 residues. CDR3 bases: TGTGCCAGCAGCACGACAGGGGAGGACTATGGCTACACCTTC. This codes for CASSTTGEDYGYTF.